This T cell receptor (beta chain) emerged from a study of cytomegalovirus exposure and HLA in healthy donors. At the level of the study: The 110 or so validation repertoires used the same platform as the roughly 670 first-cohort repertoires, a later analysis reported. Study-wide results and caveats: Most TCRs appeared rarely, but some public TCRs recurred in many donors. Cytomegalovirus status was reportedly diagnosed by the classifier with high specificity and sensitivity.

Only in-frame clones appear in the TCRdb table, and some are missing; sequencing was by immunoSEQ multiplex PCR. The sample consists of about 73,000 clones, 90% to 95% of them appearing once. CDR1 and CDR2 from the germline V gene are GTSNPN and SVGIG (reference sequence). This CDR3 region has 16 residues. This clone was observed once. Its antigen remains unknown. The donors were members of the validation cohort, which comprised roughly 120 subjects and was separate from the first cohort of more than 500 subjects. Source material: PBMCs. The chain joins TRBV30 to TRBJ1-1; 9 bases agree with TRBD1. The source is a man aged 18 to 30 in good health and CMV-seronegative. The CDR3 protein is CAGTGPSVTMNTEAFF. CDR3 DNA sequence: TGTGCAGGGACAGGGCCCTCCGTTACCATGAACACTGAAGCTTTCTTT.